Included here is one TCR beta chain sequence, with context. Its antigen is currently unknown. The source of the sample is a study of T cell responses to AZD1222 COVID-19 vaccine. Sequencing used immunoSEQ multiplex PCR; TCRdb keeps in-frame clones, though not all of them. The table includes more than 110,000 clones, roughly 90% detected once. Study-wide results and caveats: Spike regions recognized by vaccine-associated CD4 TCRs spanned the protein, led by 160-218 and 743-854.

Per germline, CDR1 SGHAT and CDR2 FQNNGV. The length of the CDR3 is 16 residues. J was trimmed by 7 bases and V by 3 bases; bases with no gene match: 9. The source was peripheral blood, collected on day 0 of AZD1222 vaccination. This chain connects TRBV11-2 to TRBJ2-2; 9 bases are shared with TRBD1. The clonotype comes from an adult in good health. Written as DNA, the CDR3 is TGTGCCAGCAGCTTCCACAGGGGGCTAGTGGGCGGGGAGCTGTTTTTT. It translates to CASSFHRGLVGGELFF.